This T cell receptor (beta chain) was recorded in a study of T cells in localized non-small cell lung cancer. In regard to this clone: Its antigen remains unidentified.

The CDR3 covers 15 residues. V shed 0 bases and J 2 bases; nucleotides not matched to a gene: 1. From germline, CDR1 is SGDLS and CDR2 YYNGEE. Data came from immunoSEQ multiplex PCR; TCRdb stores just in-frame clones and leaves some out. This table holds around 94,000 clones, 87% found once. General study points: Adjacent lung was found to contain a median about 60 of the top 100 tumor clones. Highest T cell clonality was seen in uninvolved adjacent lung, surpassing that measured in tumor. In the blood, greater T cell density corresponded to longer overall survival. Because only a single region of the tumor was sequenced, heterogeneity remains possible.

The chain joins TRBV9 to TRBJ2-4; TRBD1 matches at 8 bases. The sequence was collected from a man aged 40 to 75 with stage I squamous cell lung carcinoma. Sequenced material: peripheral blood, taken before any cancer treatment. CDR3 in amino acids: CASSVAGGSKNIQYF. CDR3 coding DNA: TGTGCCAGCAGCGTAGCAGGGGGCTCCAAAAACATTCAGTACTTC.